This T cell receptor beta chain was sequenced for a study of T-cell memory formation after mild COVID-19. Of note for this clonotype: Its antigen is not identified.

Trimming stripped 5 bases from V and 9 bases from J, with 10 bases between. The germline CDR1 and CDR2 sequences are SEHNR and FQNEAQ (reference sequence). This CDR3 spans 11 amino acids. TCRdb passed the 5' RACE reads through MiXCR, listing each CDR3 protein once. The sample lists roughly 70,000 distinct CDR3 sequences; approximately 16% were seen once. Study-wide results and limits: Pre-infection memory contained some responding clones, which suggested that cross-reactive memory had joined.

Sequencing was carried out using PBMCs or a T cell subset sorted from them (not recorded which). The rearrangement joins TRBV7-9 to TRBJ2-5, with a weak D call TRBD2 (5 bases). The clonotype originates from an adult woman who had mild COVID-19 (a few samples of this study predate the infection). Cell type and time point are not known. The chain's CDR3 is CASSARESQYF. CDR3 nucleotide sequence: TGTGCCAGCAGCGCACGGGAATCCCAGTACTTC.